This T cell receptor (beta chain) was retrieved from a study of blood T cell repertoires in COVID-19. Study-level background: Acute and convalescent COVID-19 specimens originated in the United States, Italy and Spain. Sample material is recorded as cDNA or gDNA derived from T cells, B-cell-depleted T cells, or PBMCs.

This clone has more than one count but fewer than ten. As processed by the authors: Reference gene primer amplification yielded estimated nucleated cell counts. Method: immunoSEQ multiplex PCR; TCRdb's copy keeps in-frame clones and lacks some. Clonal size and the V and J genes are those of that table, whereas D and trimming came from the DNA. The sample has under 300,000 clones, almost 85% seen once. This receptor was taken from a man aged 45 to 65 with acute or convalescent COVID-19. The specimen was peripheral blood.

The CDR3 bases are TGTGCCAGCAGCTTATCAGGGGGCCCTGAAGCTTTCTTT. Its protein is CASSLSGGPEAFF. The rearrangement joins TRBV7-8 to TRBJ1-1; 8 nucleotides agree with TRBD1. The CDR3 is 13 residues long. The J segment lost 6 bases and the V segment lost 2 bases, leaving 2 bases of the junction unmatched. Germline CDR1 is SGHVS and CDR2 is FQNEAQ.